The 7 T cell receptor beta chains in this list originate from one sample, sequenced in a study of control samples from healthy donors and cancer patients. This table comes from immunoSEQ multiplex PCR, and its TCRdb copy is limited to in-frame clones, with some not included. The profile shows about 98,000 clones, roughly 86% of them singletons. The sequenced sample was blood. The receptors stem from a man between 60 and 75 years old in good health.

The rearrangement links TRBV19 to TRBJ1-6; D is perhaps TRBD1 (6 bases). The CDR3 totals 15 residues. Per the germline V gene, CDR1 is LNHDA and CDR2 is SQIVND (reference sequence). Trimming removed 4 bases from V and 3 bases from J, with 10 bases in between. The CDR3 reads CASSTPGHYNSPLHF. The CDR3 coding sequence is TGTGCCAGTAGTACGCCGGGACACTATAATTCACCCCTCCACTTT.

The CDR3 DNA is TGTGCCAGCAGTTTAGCTACTAGCGAGATCTCGGATGAGCAGTTCTTC. This translates into CASSLATSEISDEQFF. The rearrangement links TRBV28 to TRBJ2-1; TRBD2 matches at 7 bases. The CDR3 extends over 16 amino acids. Germline CDR1 and CDR2: MDHEN and SYDVKM. Trimming took 2 bases from V and 8 from J; bases not matched to a gene: 12.

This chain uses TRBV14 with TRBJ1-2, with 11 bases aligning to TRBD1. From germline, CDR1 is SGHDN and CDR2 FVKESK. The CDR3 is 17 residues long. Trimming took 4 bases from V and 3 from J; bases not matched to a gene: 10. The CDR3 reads CASSLWDRGKGDYGYTF. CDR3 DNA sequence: TGTGCCAGCAGCCTATGGGACAGGGGGAAGGGGGACTATGGCTACACCTTC.

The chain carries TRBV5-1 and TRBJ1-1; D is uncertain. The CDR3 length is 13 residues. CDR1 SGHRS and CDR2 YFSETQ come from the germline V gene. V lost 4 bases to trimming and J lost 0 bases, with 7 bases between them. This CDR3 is CASSAALNTEAFF. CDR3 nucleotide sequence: TGCGCCAGCAGCGCAGCCCTGAACACTGAAGCTTTCTTT.

This CDR3 is CASSDNPDPGETQYF. In DNA form, the CDR3 reads TGTGCCAGCAGTGACAACCCGGACCCGGGGGAGACCCAGTACTTC. The chain links TRBV6-1 to TRBJ2-5; possibly TRBD2 for D (5 bases). V was clipped by 3 bases and J by 5 bases, with 16 bases between them. The germline V gene has CDR1 MNHNS and CDR2 SASEGT. This CDR3 is built from 15 residues.

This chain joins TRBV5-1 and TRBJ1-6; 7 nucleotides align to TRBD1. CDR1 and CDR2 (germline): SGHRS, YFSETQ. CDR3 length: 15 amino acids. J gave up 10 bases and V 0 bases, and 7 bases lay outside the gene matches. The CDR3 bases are TGCGCCAGCAGCTTGGACAGGGGAAGAGGGTCACCCCTCCACTTT. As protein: CASSLDRGRGSPLHF.

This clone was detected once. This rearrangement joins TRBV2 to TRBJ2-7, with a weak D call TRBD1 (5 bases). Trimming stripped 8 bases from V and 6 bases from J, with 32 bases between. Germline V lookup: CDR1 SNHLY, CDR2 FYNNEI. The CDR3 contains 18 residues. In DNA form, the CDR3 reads TGTGCCAGCCAAAACGGCAGGGTCCAGATACCCCCTCGGCGCGAGCAGTACTTC. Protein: CASQNGRVQIPPRREQYF.